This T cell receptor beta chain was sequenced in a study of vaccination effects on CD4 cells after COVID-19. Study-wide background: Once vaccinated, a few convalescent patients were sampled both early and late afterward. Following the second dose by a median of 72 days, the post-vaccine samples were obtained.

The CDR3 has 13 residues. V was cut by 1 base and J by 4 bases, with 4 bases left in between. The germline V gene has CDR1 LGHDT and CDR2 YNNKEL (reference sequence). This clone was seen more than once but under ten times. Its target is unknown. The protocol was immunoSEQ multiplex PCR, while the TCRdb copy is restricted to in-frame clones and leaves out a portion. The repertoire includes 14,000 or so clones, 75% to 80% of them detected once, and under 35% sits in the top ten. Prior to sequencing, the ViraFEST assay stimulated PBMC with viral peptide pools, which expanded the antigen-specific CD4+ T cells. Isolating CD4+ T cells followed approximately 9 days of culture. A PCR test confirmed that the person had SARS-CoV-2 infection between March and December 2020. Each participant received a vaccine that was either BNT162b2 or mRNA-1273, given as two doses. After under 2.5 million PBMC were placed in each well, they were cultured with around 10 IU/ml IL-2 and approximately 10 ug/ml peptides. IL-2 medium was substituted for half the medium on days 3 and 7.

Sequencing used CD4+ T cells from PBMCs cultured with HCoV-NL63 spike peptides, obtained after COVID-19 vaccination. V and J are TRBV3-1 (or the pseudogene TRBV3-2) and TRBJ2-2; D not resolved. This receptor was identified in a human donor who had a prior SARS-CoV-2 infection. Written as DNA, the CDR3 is TGTGCCAGCAGCCAAGTTACCACCGGGGAGCTGTTTTTT. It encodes CASSQVTTGELFF.